The following is a T cell receptor (beta chain) sequence with its context. Its antigen specificity is not known. There are no base qualities to consult, and no much larger clone falls within one base. Library prep was done by RACE. The reads were generated on a NextSeq 500. Library preparation attached unique molecular identifiers to individual cDNA molecules for quantitative, reproducible TCR counting. For every blood RNA sample, sequencing covered both the TCR alpha and TCR beta chains. Turning to the authors' computational methods: A median of about 100,000 TCRs per sample was observed, with a range of about 23,224 to 690,600. V, J and CDR3 annotation of the TCR reads was carried out using the Decombinator software suite. For PS versus PT1 abundance plots, all samples were subsampled to the same number of TCRs (28,000). Expanded TCRs were defined as absent before sensitization and observed at least eight times at the 2-week time point. TCRdb's own reprocessing of the public reads used fastp at Q25 and MiXCR and kept productive beta chains. Every CDR3 protein is listed once, alongside the most common genes and DNA of its rows. The V and J calls, along with clone size, are taken from TCRdb and not from the paper's own processing. The sample table holds around 200,000 distinct CDR3 sequences, of which about 22% were seen once. The ten largest clones take up approximately 2.3% of the sample.

What the time point label conveys for this sample: patch test 3, about 24 weeks after DPC sensitization. The sample's treatment or condition, from its label and the paper: therapeutic diphenylcyclopropenone sensitization with weekly scalp DPC. At every patch-test visit, the blood draw took place before the patch test was put on. Patients were eligible if aged 18 to 70, diagnosed with alopecia and judged suitable for DPC therapy, and pregnant patients were excluded. Unfractionated whole blood was collected in Tempus Blood RNA tubes, and total RNA was extracted from that blood. This entry comes from a study of human T cells and chemical hapten exposure (dated by TCRdb to about 2021). Looking at the study overall: For sensitization, 2% DPC in acetone was applied to an approximately 2 cm by approximately 2 cm area of upper inner arm skin. Throughout the approximately 24-week study period, patients were also given weekly therapeutic DPC doses on the scalp. Patch testing was done on the upper back using Finn chambers containing 0.01% DPC, and results were scored after 6 days according to International Contact Dermatitis Research Group standards. Alopecia areata with under or over 50% scalp involvement, alopecia totalis and alopecia universalis were represented in the patient cohort, which was mostly female. The libraries were sequenced as a pool, and the TCR yield per sample differed mostly because of small variations in library volumes within the pool. This study followed changes in the peripheral blood TCR repertoire in vivo during primary and secondary sensitization of alopecia patients to the hapten diphenylcyclopropenone (DPC). Blood samples were taken from patients before sensitization (week 0) and then at 2, 6 and about 24 weeks after DPC sensitization. About 30 alopecia patients provided blood for TCR sequencing at one to four time points (pre-sensitization, 2, 6 and 24 weeks). Broad study findings and their caveats: Significantly more large CDR3 similarity clusters were formed by expanded TCRs than by pre-sensitization or healthy control sets, consistent with antigen-driven responses. All patients had alopecia, a presumed autoimmune disease, so their immune response might differ from that of healthy individuals. A positive correlation was found between the number of PT1 expanded TCRs and patch test score, with significance reached at thresholds 8, 16 and 32 but not 4. DPC sensitization did not change the number of TCRs with a frequency above 1 in 1000, and there was no evidence of changes in global repertoire structure. After repeated subsampling, changes were observed in the strength of the expansion versus patch-test correlation and in the threshold at which the correlation became significant.

There are 12 amino acids in the CDR3, from cysteine to phenylalanine inclusive. The sequence is cut down to CDR3 DNA, 36 bases in frame from base 1. Based on the germline V gene (reference sequence), the CDR1 and CDR2 sequences are MNHEY and SMNVEV. V lost 4 bases and J lost 3 bases; the stretch between them is 4 bases long. Sequenced material: whole blood, taken in connection with sensitization to the hapten diphenylcyclopropenone (DPC). The origin of this receptor is a middle-aged woman with alopecia areata. Some clones in this sample may be carry-over from other donors' samples. The sequence links TRBV27 to TRBJ2-1; the D gene identity is not certain. The base sequence is TGTGCCAGCAGTTCCCGCTACAATGAGCAGTTCTTC. This translates into CASSSRYNEQFF.